The T cell receptor beta chain under discussion was sequenced for a study of technical replicates of blood from a handful of donors. Produced via immunoSEQ multiplex PCR; TCRdb's table is partial and in-frame only. Of over 10,000 clones in the sample, 95% are singletons; the top ten hold approximately 8%. The germline V gene encodes CDR1 SGHAT and CDR2 FQNNGV. Trimming removed 0 bases from V and 1 base from J; junction bases left unmatched: 3. The CDR3 spans 15 residues. This TCR was sampled from a human donor in good health. The chain employs TRBV11-2 and TRBJ2-7, with TRBD1 matching over 7 bases. Sequenced input: PBMCs. The CDR3 loop reads CASSLDLGQSYEQYF. In DNA form, the CDR3 reads TGTGCCAGCAGCTTAGATCTGGGACAGTCCTACGAGCAGTACTTC.